The rows below give T cell receptor beta chains drawn from one sample of a study of OX40 agonist ivuxolimab in advanced cancers. Assay used: immunoSEQ multiplex PCR; TCRdb lists only in-frame clones, some missing. The table includes under 25,000 clones, 65% to 85% detected once. The source was CD4+ or CD8+ T cells sorted from blood, collected in a trial of the OX40 agonist ivuxolimab. These receptors were collected from an adult with an advanced solid tumor such as melanoma, head and neck, liver or kidney cancer. CDR3s include the opening cysteine and the closing phenylalanine or tryptophan. D genes are given only for firm matches. Clone size is shown for a subset of rows, as once, few, many or a class of expanded clone.

clone_size: NA
d_call: TRBD1
j_call: TRBJ2-5
v_call: TRBV4-1
cdr3_aa: CASSPGTGGIMFETQYF
cdr3_nt: TGCGCCAGCAGCCCTGGGACAGGGGGGATTATGTTCGAGACCCAGTACTTC

clone_size: NA
d_call: TRBD1
j_call: TRBJ1-5
v_call: TRBV28
cdr3_aa: CASSPDRESQHF
cdr3_nt: TGTGCCAGCAGCCCGGACAGGGAGTCCCAGCATTTT

clone_size: NA
d_call: NA
j_call: TRBJ2-3
v_call: TRBV5-5
cdr3_aa: CASSPVRAGRTDTQYF
cdr3_nt: TGTGCCAGCAGCCCGGTCAGGGCGGGAAGGACAGATACGCAGTATTTT

clone_size: NA
d_call: NA
j_call: TRBJ1-1
v_call: TRBV28
cdr3_aa: CASAPLRLQGTEAFF
cdr3_nt: TGTGCCAGCGCCCCTCTCAGGCTCCAGGGGACTGAAGCTTTCTTT

clone_size: once
d_call: TRBD2
j_call: TRBJ2-3
v_call: TRBV18
cdr3_aa: CASSPGGLAGGVGTDTQYF
cdr3_nt: TGTGCCAGCTCACCGGGGGGACTAGCGGGAGGCGTCGGCACAGATACGCAGTATTTT

clone_size: NA
d_call: NA
j_call: TRBJ2-7
v_call: TRBV14
cdr3_aa: CASSQRTLGSEQYF
cdr3_nt: TGTGCCAGCAGCCAACGGACCCTGGGGAGCGAGCAGTACTTC

clone_size: NA
d_call: NA
j_call: TRBJ2-5
v_call: TRBV7-9
cdr3_aa: CASSLELTETQYF
cdr3_nt: TGTGCCAGCAGCTTAGAGTTAACGGAGACCCAGTACTTC

clone_size: NA
d_call: NA
j_call: TRBJ2-5
v_call: TRBV5-1
cdr3_aa: CASSLGANQETQYF
cdr3_nt: TGCGCCAGCAGCTTGGGGGCGAACCAAGAGACCCAGTACTTC

clone_size: NA
d_call: NA
j_call: TRBJ1-2
v_call: TRBV28
cdr3_aa: CASSPRAGIIHNYGYTF
cdr3_nt: TGTGCCAGCAGCCCGCGTGCAGGGATAATTCATAACTATGGCTACACCTTC

clone_size: NA
d_call: NA
j_call: TRBJ1-2
v_call: TRBV30
cdr3_aa: CAWSPVAIPGYTF
cdr3_nt: TGTGCCTGGAGCCCGGTCGCCATTCCGGGCTACACCTTC

clone_size: NA
d_call: NA
j_call: TRBJ1-5
v_call: TRBV6-1
cdr3_aa: CASTRRVLGNQPQHF
cdr3_nt: TGTGCCAGCACCCGCAGGGTTCTGGGGAATCAGCCCCAGCATTTT

clone_size: NA
d_call: TRBD1
j_call: TRBJ1-1
v_call: TRBV19
cdr3_aa: CASGRQGRNTEAFF
cdr3_nt: TGTGCCAGTGGACGACAGGGGAGGAACACTGAAGCTTTCTTT

clone_size: NA
d_call: NA
j_call: TRBJ1-1
v_call: TRBV7-3
cdr3_aa: CASSLRQANTEAFF
cdr3_nt: TGTGCCAGCAGCTTAAGACAGGCGAACACTGAAGCTTTCTTT

clone_size: few
d_call: NA
j_call: TRBJ1-6
v_call: TRBV18
cdr3_aa: CASSPGRDSPLHF
cdr3_nt: TGTGCCAGCTCACCAGGCCGGGATTCACCCCTCCACTTT

clone_size: once
d_call: NA
j_call: TRBJ2-3
v_call: TRBV27
cdr3_aa: CASNTDGSTDTQYF
cdr3_nt: TGTGCCAGCAATACAGACGGGAGCACAGATACGCAGTATTTT

clone_size: NA
d_call: TRBD1
j_call: TRBJ1-1
v_call: TRBV19
cdr3_aa: CASIAGTGNTEAFF
cdr3_nt: TGTGCCAGTATCGCCGGGACAGGAAACACTGAAGCTTTCTTT

clone_size: NA
d_call: NA
j_call: TRBJ2-7
v_call: TRBV6-1
cdr3_aa: CASLSLAQTYEQYF
cdr3_nt: TGTGCCAGCCTATCGCTGGCGCAGACCTACGAGCAGTACTTC

clone_size: NA
d_call: NA
j_call: TRBJ2-6
v_call: TRBV19
cdr3_aa: CASKEGSGANVLTF
cdr3_nt: TGTGCCAGTAAGGAGGGGTCAGGGGCCAACGTCCTGACTTTC

clone_size: NA
d_call: NA
j_call: TRBJ1-1
v_call: TRBV27
cdr3_aa: CASAGPSRTEAFF
cdr3_nt: TGTGCCAGCGCTGGACCGTCAAGAACTGAAGCTTTCTTT

clone_size: NA
d_call: NA
j_call: TRBJ2-2
v_call: TRBV29-1
cdr3_aa: CSVQQGTNTGELFF
cdr3_nt: TGCAGCGTTCAACAGGGGACTAACACCGGGGAGCTGTTTTTT

clone_size: NA
d_call: TRBD2
j_call: TRBJ2-3
v_call: TRBV30
cdr3_aa: CAWSPAGLQYF
cdr3_nt: TGTGCCTGGAGCCCAGCGGGACTGCAGTATTTT

clone_size: NA
d_call: TRBD1
j_call: TRBJ2-2
v_call: TRBV18
cdr3_aa: CASSPTQGALSIGELFF
cdr3_nt: TGTGCCAGCTCACCGACACAGGGGGCGCTCTCTATCGGGGAGCTGTTTTTT

clone_size: NA
d_call: NA
j_call: TRBJ1-1
v_call: TRBV7-8
cdr3_aa: CASRITGSTEAFF
cdr3_nt: TGTGCCAGCAGGATAACAGGGAGCACTGAAGCTTTCTTT

clone_size: NA
d_call: NA
j_call: TRBJ1-2
v_call: TRBV6-5
cdr3_aa: CASSYSGGGGYGYTF
cdr3_nt: TGTGCCAGCAGTTACTCGGGGGGAGGCGGCTATGGCTACACCTTC

clone_size: NA
d_call: NA
j_call: TRBJ2-4
v_call: TRBV30
cdr3_aa: CAWSVRDTGRVNIQYF
cdr3_nt: TGTGCCTGGAGTGTAAGGGACACGGGGCGAGTAAACATTCAGTACTTC

clone_size: NA
d_call: TRBD1
j_call: TRBJ1-6
v_call: TRBV5-4
cdr3_aa: CASSPTPDRTYNSPLHF
cdr3_nt: TGTGCCAGCAGCCCGACCCCGGACAGGACCTATAATTCACCCCTCCACTTT

clone_size: few
d_call: TRBD2
j_call: TRBJ2-7
v_call: TRBV30
cdr3_aa: CAWSPGGGQYF
cdr3_nt: TGTGCCTGGAGTCCGGGAGGCGGGCAGTACTTC

clone_size: once
d_call: NA
j_call: TRBJ2-7
v_call: TRBV5-1
cdr3_aa: CASSLASPTYEQYF
cdr3_nt: TGCGCCAGCAGCTTGGCCAGCCCAACCTACGAGCAGTACTTC

clone_size: few
d_call: NA
j_call: TRBJ1-1
v_call: TRBV19
cdr3_aa: CASSPVMNTEAFF
cdr3_nt: TGTGCCAGTAGTCCCGTTATGAACACTGAAGCTTTCTTT

clone_size: NA
d_call: NA
j_call: TRBJ1-3
v_call: TRBV28
cdr3_aa: CASSGFDKPSTIYF
cdr3_nt: TGTGCCAGCAGTGGTTTCGACAAGCCAAGCACCATATATTTT

clone_size: NA
d_call: NA
j_call: TRBJ2-2
v_call: TRBV11-2
cdr3_aa: CASSLALGSGELFF
cdr3_nt: TGTGCCAGCAGCTTAGCACTAGGGAGCGGGGAGCTGTTTTTT

clone_size: few
d_call: NA
j_call: TRBJ2-5
v_call: TRBV27
cdr3_aa: CASSQRTAETQYF
cdr3_nt: TGTGCCAGCAGTCAAAGGACTGCCGAGACCCAGTACTTC

clone_size: NA
d_call: NA
j_call: TRBJ1-5
v_call: TRBV6-1
cdr3_aa: CASSRDRGQPQHF
cdr3_nt: TGTGCCAGTAGCCGAGACCGGGGTCAGCCCCAGCATTTT

clone_size: NA
d_call: NA
j_call: TRBJ2-7
v_call: TRBV4-3
cdr3_aa: CASSQDSRRGYEQYF
cdr3_nt: TGCGCCAGCAGCCAAGATTCGAGACGGGGGTACGAGCAGTACTTC

clone_size: once
d_call: TRBD2
j_call: TRBJ2-7
v_call: TRBV5-4
cdr3_aa: CASSSGLAGPEQYF
cdr3_nt: TGTGCCAGCAGCTCGGGACTAGCGGGACCCGAGCAGTACTTC

clone_size: NA
d_call: TRBD2
j_call: TRBJ2-1
v_call: TRBV4-3
cdr3_aa: CASSQTSGTSYNEQFF
cdr3_nt: TGCGCCAGCAGCCAAACTAGCGGGACGTCCTACAATGAGCAGTTCTTC

clone_size: NA
d_call: TRBD2
j_call: TRBJ2-7
v_call: TRBV28
cdr3_aa: CASSASGSRSYEQYF
cdr3_nt: TGTGCCAGCAGTGCCAGCGGGAGCAGATCCTACGAGCAGTACTTC

clone_size: NA
d_call: NA
j_call: TRBJ2-5
v_call: TRBV7-2
cdr3_aa: CASSGAGETQYF
cdr3_nt: TGTGCCAGCAGCGGGGCGGGGGAGACCCAGTACTTC

clone_size: NA
d_call: NA
j_call: TRBJ2-7
v_call: TRBV19
cdr3_aa: CASSRPGGDYEQYF
cdr3_nt: TGTGCCAGTAGTCGTCCAGGGGGGGACTACGAGCAGTACTTC

clone_size: NA
d_call: TRBD1
j_call: TRBJ1-1
v_call: TRBV19
cdr3_aa: CASRWTGGAFF
cdr3_nt: TGTGCCAGTAGGTGGACAGGGGGAGCTTTCTTT

clone_size: few
d_call: NA
j_call: TRBJ2-1
v_call: TRBV19
cdr3_aa: CASRRHQGYNEQFF
cdr3_nt: TGTGCCAGTAGAAGGCATCAAGGCTACAATGAGCAGTTCTTC

clone_size: NA
d_call: TRBD1
j_call: TRBJ1-1
v_call: TRBV2
cdr3_aa: CASSEAGQEAEAFF
cdr3_nt: TGTGCCAGCAGTGAAGCGGGACAGGAGGCTGAAGCTTTCTTT

clone_size: NA
d_call: NA
j_call: TRBJ2-1
v_call: TRBV7-2
cdr3_aa: CASSSNGGAMGYQFF
cdr3_nt: TGTGCCAGCAGCTCCAATGGCGGGGCTATGGGTTACCAGTTCTTC

clone_size: NA
d_call: NA
j_call: TRBJ1-1
v_call: TRBV9
cdr3_aa: CASSVGPGFTEAFF
cdr3_nt: TGTGCCAGCAGCGTAGGGCCCGGGTTCACTGAAGCTTTCTTT

clone_size: NA
d_call: NA
j_call: TRBJ1-1
v_call: TRBV10-3
cdr3_aa: CATMDSVKNTEAFF
cdr3_nt: TGTGCCACCATGGACAGCGTCAAAAACACTGAAGCTTTCTTT

clone_size: NA
d_call: TRBD1
j_call: TRBJ2-5
v_call: TRBV7-8
cdr3_aa: CASTSTGAGGTQYF
cdr3_nt: TGTGCCAGCACCTCCACAGGGGCAGGGGGGACCCAGTACTTC

clone_size: NA
d_call: NA
j_call: TRBJ2-4
v_call: TRBV6-6
cdr3_aa: CASSYSRGSFGIQYF
cdr3_nt: TGTGCCAGCAGTTACTCGAGAGGGAGTTTTGGCATTCAGTACTTC

clone_size: NA
d_call: TRBD2
j_call: TRBJ2-7
v_call: TRBV28
cdr3_aa: CASSPGSSGPYEQYF
cdr3_nt: TGTGCCAGCAGCCCCGGGTCTAGCGGTCCCTACGAGCAGTACTTC

clone_size: NA
d_call: NA
j_call: TRBJ2-7
v_call: TRBV23-1
cdr3_aa: CANKLVEEQYF
cdr3_nt: TGCGCCAATAAACTGGTAGAGGAGCAGTACTTC

clone_size: NA
d_call: TRBD1
j_call: TRBJ2-1
v_call: TRBV28
cdr3_aa: CASSPLGTGRPNEQFF
cdr3_nt: TGTGCCAGCAGTCCCCTCGGGACAGGGAGACCCAATGAGCAGTTCTTC

clone_size: NA
d_call: NA
j_call: TRBJ2-5
v_call: TRBV13
cdr3_aa: CASSLDSEETQYF
cdr3_nt: TGTGCCAGCAGCTTGGACAGTGAAGAGACCCAGTACTTC

clone_size: once
d_call: TRBD2
j_call: TRBJ2-7
v_call: TRBV5-4
cdr3_aa: CASSDGLAGLMDEQYF
cdr3_nt: TGTGCCAGCAGCGACGGACTAGCGGGATTAATGGACGAGCAGTACTTC

clone_size: once
d_call: TRBD1
j_call: TRBJ2-1
v_call: TRBV28
cdr3_aa: CASSSGTGARLEQFF
cdr3_nt: TGTGCCAGCAGTTCCGGGACAGGGGCTCGATTGGAGCAGTTCTTC

clone_size: NA
d_call: NA
j_call: TRBJ1-5
v_call: TRBV28
cdr3_aa: CASSPSDSLYQPQHF
cdr3_nt: TGTGCCAGCAGTCCTTCGGACAGTCTTTATCAGCCCCAGCATTTT

clone_size: NA
d_call: TRBD1
j_call: TRBJ1-1
v_call: TRBV6-5
cdr3_aa: CASSIGQAFTEAFF
cdr3_nt: TGTGCCAGCAGTATTGGACAGGCCTTCACTGAAGCTTTCTTT

clone_size: NA
d_call: NA
j_call: TRBJ1-5
v_call: TRBV6-5
cdr3_aa: CASKKGPYSNQPQHF
cdr3_nt: TGTGCCAGCAAGAAGGGCCCCTATAGCAATCAGCCCCAGCATTTT

clone_size: NA
d_call: TRBD2
j_call: TRBJ2-3
v_call: TRBV6-5
cdr3_aa: CASSLGTSMDTQYF
cdr3_nt: TGTGCCAGCAGTTTAGGGACTAGTATGGATACGCAGTATTTT